The 20 T cell receptor beta chains below all came from one sample that was sequenced in a study of cytomegalovirus exposure and HLA in healthy donors. The PCR employed 60 Vbeta primers together with 13 Jbeta primers. TCRdb keeps only in-frame clones here, not all; method: immunoSEQ multiplex PCR. The sample lists some 170,000 clones, about 81% occurring once. The sample comprised PBMCs. These receptors were taken from a girl under 18 in good health and CMV-seropositive.

The chain joins TRBV5-5 to TRBJ2-6; 10 bases agree with TRBD1. The CDR3 is 17 amino acids. Germline V CDR1 and CDR2: SGHKS, YYEKEE (reference sequence). Trimming cost V 2 bases and J 2 bases; bases outside gene matches: 4. The CDR3 bases are TGTGCCAGCAGCTTCCGGGACAGGGGCCCTGGGGCCAACGTCCTGACTTTC. Translated: CASSFRDRGPGANVLTF.

The chain links TRBV5-1 to TRBJ2-5; 10 bases align to TRBD2. The DNA end favors TRBJ2-7, so the J call may be wrong. The CDR3 runs 17 residues. The germline gives CDR1 SGHRS, CDR2 YFSETQ. The CDR3 DNA sequence: TGCGCCAGCAGCTTGTTTGGGGCTAGCGGGAGTCCCTACGAGCAGTACTTC. Translated: CASSLFGASGSPYEQYF.

The chain has TRBV5-3 and TRBJ1-3, with D perhaps matching TRBD1 (5 bases). TRBV5-3 is recorded as an ORF, its role being uncertain. Trimming removed 3 bases from V and 2 bases from J, with 12 bases in between. The CDR3 loop spans 15 amino acids. CDR3 bases: TGTGCCAGAAGCTCCTCGGGGGGGACTGGAAACACCATATATTTT. It specifies CARSSSGGTGNTIYF.

This clone was found a few times. The V call is TRBV28, the J call TRBJ2-5; TRBD1 aligns across 7 bases. Per germline, CDR1 MDHEN and CDR2 SYDVKM. Trimming at V came to 2 bases and at J to 5 bases, leaving 5 bases not matched to a gene. The CDR3 extends over 14 amino acids. The CDR3 loop reads CASSLRGRWETQYF. As DNA, the CDR3 is TGTGCCAGCAGTTTAAGGGGGCGGTGGGAGACCCAGTACTTC.

This sequence joins TRBV11-2 and TRBJ1-3; D remains ambiguous. Trimming took off 3 bases at V and 0 bases at J, with 3 bases between the two ends. The CDR3 contains 13 residues. The V gene's germline CDR1 is SGHAT and CDR2 FQNNGV. CDR3 DNA: TGTGCCAGCAGCTTTCTCTCTGGAAACACCATATATTTT. Encoded protein: CASSFLSGNTIYF.

The chain has TRBV30 and TRBJ2-3, with D possibly matching TRBD2 (5 bases). Germline V gene sequence: CDR1 GTSNPN, CDR2 SVGIG (reference sequence). The CDR3 extends over 15 amino acids. V was trimmed by 2 bases and J by 2 bases, leaving 14 bases between them. DNA of the CDR3: TGTGCCTGGAGTTCGTTGAGCGGAACCACAGATACGCAGTATTTT. Translating gives CAWSSLSGTTDTQYF.

The V and J genes are TRBV25-1 and TRBJ2-3, with 11 positions matching TRBD2. This CDR3 comprises 16 residues. Germline V gene sequence: CDR1 MGHDK, CDR2 SYGVNS. Trimming cost V 4 bases and J 4 bases; bases outside gene matches: 7. The DNA for the CDR3 is TGTGCCAGCAGTGGGGCCGGGACTAGCGGCTCAGATACGCAGTATTTT. This sequence encodes CASSGAGTSGSDTQYF.

This chain uses TRBV5-4 with TRBJ2-5, with D possibly matching TRBD2 (6 bases). The better agreement between TRBJ2-7 and the DNA end casts doubt on the J call. The germline V gene encodes CDR1 SGHNT and CDR2 YYREEE (reference sequence). CDR3 length equals 16 residues. The CDR3 DNA reads TGTGCCAGCAGCACGAACCCAGACGGGAGCTCCTACGAGCAGTACTTC. Its protein is CASSTNPDGSSYEQYF.

Comments on this clone: Relative to the germline gene, one junction end is altered; a read error may explain this. This specimen includes other DNA sequences encoding the same CDR3. The rearrangement joins TRBV10-3 to TRBJ1-1, with a tentative D call TRBD1 (6 bases). The length of the CDR3 is 15 residues. Germline V gives CDR1 ENHRY, CDR2 SYGVKD. CDR3 region: CASSSGQGTNTEAFF. The CDR3 DNA follows: TGTGCCTCCTCCTCGGGGCAGGGGACGAACACTGAAGCCTTCTTT.

The chain links TRBV2 to TRBJ2-7, with 8 bases that match TRBD2. Trimming removed 1 base from V and 4 bases from J; junction bases left unmatched: 6. The germline gives CDR1 SNHLY, CDR2 FYNNEI. The CDR3 contains 15 residues. The CDR3 is CASSEVSSGSYEQYF. CDR3 coding DNA: TGTGCCAGCAGTGAAGTATCTAGCGGGTCTTACGAGCAGTACTTC.

The chain is built from TRBV5-1 and TRBJ2-1; 14 bases match TRBD2. The trim removed 4 bases at V and 3 bases at J, leaving 15 bases unmatched. This CDR3 contains 20 residues. Looked up from germline, CDR1 is SGHRS and CDR2 is YFSETQ. The CDR3 sequence is CASSARQGTSGSYIYNEQFF. The CDR3, as DNA: TGCGCCAGCAGCGCCCGACAGGGGACTAGCGGGAGTTACATCTACAATGAGCAGTTCTTC.

V and J are TRBV28 and TRBJ2-3; 7 bases are shared with TRBD2. This CDR3 is 15 amino acids long. The junction had 17 bases not matched to a gene; V was cut back by 6 bases and J by 11 bases. Germline CDR1 is MDHEN and CDR2 is SYDVKM. The CDR3 sequence is CASRPSGDHGLGQYF. CDR3 nucleotides: TGTGCCAGCAGGCCCAGCGGGGACCACGGATTGGGGCAGTATTTT.

CDR3 protein: CASSGAGQGGRYGTEAFF. The CDR3 nucleotides read TGTGCCAGCAGTGGGGCGGGACAGGGGGGTCGGTACGGCACTGAAGCTTTCTTT. The chain combines TRBV28 with TRBJ1-1; 11 nucleotides agree with TRBD1. The CDR3 has 18 residues. The ends lost 5 bases at V and 4 bases at J; junction bases unmatched: 15. Germline assignment: CDR1 MDHEN and CDR2 SYDVKM.

V usage is TRBV7-2 and J usage is TRBJ1-2; D gene unclear. This CDR3 contains 13 residues. V lost 2 bases and J 4 bases, leaving 8 bases between the germline ends. From germline, CDR1 is SGHTA and CDR2 FQGNSA. CDR3: CASSLTTPYGYTF. Written as DNA, the CDR3 is TGTGCCAGCAGCTTAACAACGCCCTATGGCTACACCTTC. Full variable domain (missing parts from reference TRBV7-2 and TRBJ1-2): GAGVSQSPSNKVTEKGKDVELRCDPISGHTALYWYRQSLGQGLEFLIYFQGNSAPDKSGLPSDRFSAERTGGSVSTLTIQRTQQEDSAVYLCASSLTTPYGYTFGSGTRLTVV.

In this sample, this clone turned up a few times. The chain combines TRBV29-1 with TRBJ1-1; 8 bases map to TRBD1. The ends lost 6 bases at V and 0 bases at J; junction bases unmatched: 3. The CDR3 runs to 13 residues. CDR1 and CDR2 from the germline V gene are SQVTM and ANQGSEA. CDR3 protein: CSVQGGLNTEAFF. Written as DNA, the CDR3 is TGCAGCGTACAGGGGGGATTGAACACTGAAGCTTTCTTT.

The genes are TRBV9 and TRBJ1-1; D perhaps matches TRBD1 (5 bases). Germline-derived CDR1 and CDR2 are SGDLS and YYNGEE. CDR3 size: 13 residues. The V end was cut by 5 bases, the J end by 4 bases, with 12 bases between. CDR3 loop: CASRGEGGTEAFF. The DNA for the CDR3 is TGTGCCAGCAGAGGGGAGGGCGGCACTGAAGCTTTCTTT.

This sequence joins TRBV27 and TRBJ1-2; 11 bases are shared with TRBD1. The germline V gene encodes CDR1 MNHEY and CDR2 SMNVEV (reference sequence). CDR3 length: 15 amino acids. V trimming: 2 bases; J trimming: 8 bases; junction bases outside the gene matches: 7. The CDR3 sequence is CASSLGGDRGRGYTF. The CDR3 nucleotides are TGTGCCAGCAGTTTAGGGGGGGACAGGGGGAGGGGCTACACCTTC.

The V gene is TRBV28, the J gene TRBJ2-1, with TRBD2 as a possible D gene (6 bases). CDR1 and CDR2 (germline): MDHEN, SYDVKM. Trimming pared 3 bases from V and 8 bases from J, leaving 14 bases between. The CDR3 spans 14 residues. The CDR3 protein is CASSFLVAGHEQFF. CDR3 DNA: TGTGCCAGCAGTTTCCTGGTGGCGGGACATGAGCAGTTCTTC.

J is TRBJ2-5 and V is TRBV11-3, with 13 bases identical to TRBD2. There are 15 residues in the CDR3. Germline V gene sequence: CDR1 SGHNT, CDR2 YENEEA. Germline trimming cut 1 base from V and 5 bases from J; bases unmatched to any gene: 1. CDR3 region: CASSLGTSGSETQYF. The CDR3 bases are TGTGCCAGCAGCTTAGGGACTAGCGGGAGTGAGACCCAGTACTTC.

This clone appeared a few times. The chain couples TRBV9 to TRBJ2-1; TRBD2 is a possible D gene (5 bases). CDR3 length: 14 amino acids. CDR1 is SGDLS and CDR2 is YYNGEE in the germline V gene. V shed 5 bases and J shed 7 bases, with 16 bases lying between them. DNA of the CDR3: TGTGCCAGCAGACCTGACCCACTAGGGAATGAGCAGTTCTTC. This sequence encodes CASRPDPLGNEQFF.